This passage covers 20 T cell receptor beta chains from one sample sequenced in a study of a mutant IDH1 vaccine in newly diagnosed glioma. What these receptors recognize is not known. Stated time point: week 5, during vaccination. Topical imiquimod accompanied each vaccine dose, which consisted of 300 ug of mutant IDH1 20-mer peptide. Using immunoSEQ multiplex PCR, the repertoire was profiled, and TCRdb retains in-frame clones only, with some absent. The sample holds 25,000 to 35,000 clones, 80% to 90% seen once. The sequencing here drew on PBMCs, taken from a glioma patient whose treatment included an IDH1 peptide vaccine. The receptors come from a man between 18 and 29 years old with glioma.

V and J are TRBV30 and TRBJ1-5; D uncertain. Trimming cost V 2 bases and J 4 bases, with 12 bases left between them. The CDR3 totals 14 residues. CDR1 is GTSNPN and CDR2 is SVGIG in the germline V gene (reference sequence). CDR3: CAWSYYSENQPQHF. As DNA, the CDR3 is TGTGCCTGGAGTTACTACAGCGAAAATCAGCCCCAGCATTTT.

This clone was counted only a few times. The CDR3 loop reads CACRDRGSTDTQYF. The CDR3 bases are TGTGCCTGCAGGGACAGGGGTAGCACAGATACGCAGTATTTT. The chain has TRBV30 and TRBJ2-3; 10 bases are a match to TRBD1. There are 14 residues in the CDR3. The V segment lost 6 bases and the J segment 0 bases; nucleotides outside the gene matches: 3. CDR1 and CDR2 from the germline V gene are GTSNPN and SVGIG (reference sequence).

A word on this clone: Mismatch with germline at one junction end may stem from a read error. This CDR3 reads CASSQVGRDKGNSEAFF. The DNA for the CDR3 is TGCGCCAGCAGCCAAGTCGGCAGGGACAAGGGGAACTCTGAAGCTTTCTTT. The V call is TRBV4-1, the J call TRBJ1-1, with TRBD1 as a possible D gene (6 bases). Germline CDR1 and CDR2: MGHRA and YSYEKL. The CDR3 extends over 17 amino acids.

J is TRBJ2-5 and V is TRBV30, with a possible D match to TRBD1 (5 bases). Trimming cost V 0 bases and J 4 bases, with 9 bases left between them. From germline, CDR1 is GTSNPN and CDR2 SVGIG (reference sequence). The CDR3 totals 13 residues. The CDR3 region is CAWSVWQGETQYF. The CDR3 DNA is TGTGCCTGGAGTGTATGGCAGGGAGAGACCCAGTACTTC.

This clone appeared a few times. This sequence joins TRBV5-6 and TRBJ2-3; D may be TRBD2 (5 bases). The CDR3 totals 13 residues. The ends were cut back, 0 bases at V and 5 bases at J, with 7 bases in the middle. Germline V lookup: CDR1 SGHDT, CDR2 YYEEEE. The CDR3 loop is CASSLVGVDTQYF. CDR3 sequence (DNA): TGTGCCAGCAGCTTGGTCGGGGTAGATACGCAGTATTTT.

V is TRBV30 and J is TRBJ2-7; 8 bases agree with TRBD2. The CDR3 consists of 15 residues. V trimming: 0 bases; J trimming: 3 bases; junction bases outside the gene matches: 7. CDR1 and CDR2 (germline): GTSNPN, SVGIG (reference sequence). This CDR3 is CAWSVRASGYYEQYF. The CDR3 region has the DNA TGTGCCTGGAGTGTAAGGGCTAGCGGGTACTACGAGCAGTACTTC.

The chain is built from TRBV7-8 and TRBJ1-1; D gene unclear. V dropped 5 bases and J dropped 2 bases, with 9 bases sitting between them. Germline V gene data show CDR1 as SGHVS and CDR2 as FQNEAQ. The CDR3 has 13 amino acids. The CDR3 DNA follows: TGTGCCAGCAGCCTTTACGGTAACACTGAAGCTTTCTTT. Its protein is CASSLYGNTEAFF.

This clone appeared a single time. The chain links TRBV14 to TRBJ2-5; no firm D call. Germline CDR1 reads SGHDN; CDR2 reads FVKESK. Trimming took 6 bases from V and 2 from J, leaving 7 bases between them. The CDR3 runs to 12 residues. The CDR3, as DNA: TGTGCCAGCAGTAAAATACAAGAGACCCAGTACTTC. Translation gives CASSKIQETQYF.

This clone was recorded only once. The chain uses TRBV30 and TRBJ2-3, with 10 nucleotides matching TRBD2. After removal of 2 bases from V and 3 bases from J, the junction contained 5 bases not matched to a gene. The CDR3 is made up of 15 amino acids. Germline CDR1 reads GTSNPN; CDR2 reads SVGIG (reference sequence). The CDR3, as DNA: TGTGCCTGGAGTAAATTAGCGGGAGGAACAGATACGCAGTATTTT. Protein product: CAWSKLAGGTDTQYF.

This sequence joins TRBV28 and TRBJ2-7, with 10 bases that match TRBD2. CDR1 and CDR2 (germline): MDHEN, SYDVKM. The CDR3 totals 16 residues. The J segment lost 7 bases and the V segment lost 4 bases, leaving 13 bases of the junction unmatched. CDR3 residues: CASSSSRLAGVGEQYF. Here the CDR3 DNA reads TGTGCCAGCAGTTCTTCCCGGCTAGCGGGAGTGGGTGAGCAGTACTTC.

The chain has TRBV27 and TRBJ1-1, with a possible D match to TRBD1 (5 bases). This CDR3 has 12 residues. Germline CDR1 is MNHEY and CDR2 is SMNVEV (reference sequence). Trimming removed 5 bases from V and 12 bases from J, with 16 bases in between. This CDR3 reads CASSPFGGKTFF. CDR3 DNA: TGTGCCAGCAGTCCCTTCGGGGGAAAGACTTTCTTT.

The chain is built from TRBV30 and TRBJ2-3; 11 bases map to TRBD2. With V trimmed by 1 base and J by 2 bases, 2 bases remained unmatched. Germline-derived CDR1 and CDR2 are GTSNPN and SVGIG (reference sequence). The CDR3 is made up of 15 amino acids. Here the CDR3 reads CAWSASGRTTDTQYF. CDR3 nucleotides: TGTGCCTGGAGTGCTAGCGGGAGGACCACAGATACGCAGTATTTT.

This clone has only one observation. The genes are TRBV30 and TRBJ2-5, with TRBD1 matching over 11 bases. The V and J ends lost 5 bases and 5 bases, in that order; junction bases with no gene match: 4. Germline assignment: CDR1 GTSNPN and CDR2 SVGIG (reference sequence). The CDR3 totals 13 residues. CDR3 sequence reads: CAWGDRGKETQYF. The CDR3 nucleotides are TGTGCCTGGGGGGACAGGGGGAAGGAGACCCAGTACTTC.

V and J are TRBV4-3 and TRBJ1-1; D is uncertain. Trimming pared 0 bases from V and 5 bases from J, leaving 10 bases between. The CDR3 is made up of 14 amino acids. The germline V gene encodes CDR1 LGHNA and CDR2 YSLEER. The CDR3 region is CASSQESLGTEAFF. The CDR3 region has the DNA TGCGCCAGCAGCCAAGAGAGCCTGGGGACTGAAGCTTTCTTT.

The rearrangement uses TRBV10-1 and TRBJ2-7, with 8 bases that match TRBD1. The CDR3 contains 16 residues. The trim removed 0 bases at V and 1 base at J, leaving 5 bases unmatched. Looked up from germline, CDR1 is WNHNN and CDR2 is SYGVQD (reference sequence). The CDR3 region is CASSESGDRLSYEQYF. In DNA form, the CDR3 reads TGCGCCAGCAGTGAGTCGGGGGACAGGCTATCCTACGAGCAGTACTTC.

V and J are TRBV7-2 and TRBJ2-3, with 14 positions matching TRBD2. V was clipped by 5 bases and J by 4 bases; unmatched bases: 8. Germline V gene lookup returns CDR1 SGHTA and CDR2 FQGNSA. The CDR3 has 17 residues. DNA of the CDR3: TGTGCCAGCAGCGCCCGACTAGCGGGAGGGAGCGCAGATACGCAGTATTTT. This translates into CASSARLAGGSADTQYF.

The V gene is TRBV6-1, the J gene TRBJ1-3; 8 positions match TRBD1. V trimming: 10 bases; J trimming: 4 bases; junction bases outside the gene matches: 6. The CDR3 runs to 13 residues. The germline V gene encodes CDR1 MNHNS and CDR2 SASEGT. CDR3 DNA sequence: TGTGCCACCGCGACAGGGGTGGGAAACACCATATATTTT. This codes for CATATGVGNTIYF.

The chain recombines TRBV7-9 with TRBJ2-1; 11 positions agree with TRBD2. The germline V gene has CDR1 SEHNR and CDR2 FQNEAQ (reference sequence). This CDR3 region has 16 residues. Losses at the gene ends were 5 bases for V and 4 bases for J; bases not matched to a gene: 7. The CDR3 loop reads CASSPPTSGGYNEQFF. The CDR3, as DNA: TGTGCCAGCAGCCCCCCAACTAGCGGGGGATACAATGAGCAGTTCTTC. Combining the CDR3 with reference TRBV7-9 and TRBJ2-1 gives the whole variable domain DTGVSQNPRHKITKRGQNVTFRCDPISEHNRLYWYRQTLGQGPEFLTYFQNEAQLEKSRLLSDRFSAERPKGSFSTLEIQRTEQGDSAMYLCASSPPTSGGYNEQFFGPGTRLTVL.

The chain uses TRBV19 and TRBJ1-2, with D possibly TRBD1 on 5 matching bases. Germline-derived CDR1 and CDR2 are LNHDA and SQIVND (reference sequence). Trimming pared 4 bases from V and 4 bases from J, leaving 16 bases between. The length of the CDR3 is 15 residues. The CDR3 protein is CASSTLGVLGYGYTF. The CDR3 bases are TGTGCCAGTAGTACTTTAGGGGTACTAGGCTATGGCTACACCTTC.

The rearrangement uses TRBV7-9 and TRBJ1-1, with D uncertain. V was clipped by 4 bases and J by 2 bases, with 11 bases between them. Per the germline V gene, CDR1 is SEHNR and CDR2 is FQNEAQ (reference sequence). This CDR3 region has 14 residues. CDR3 nucleotides: TGTGCCAGCAGCTCCGCGAGGGTCAACACTGAAGCTTTCTTT. It specifies CASSSARVNTEAFF.